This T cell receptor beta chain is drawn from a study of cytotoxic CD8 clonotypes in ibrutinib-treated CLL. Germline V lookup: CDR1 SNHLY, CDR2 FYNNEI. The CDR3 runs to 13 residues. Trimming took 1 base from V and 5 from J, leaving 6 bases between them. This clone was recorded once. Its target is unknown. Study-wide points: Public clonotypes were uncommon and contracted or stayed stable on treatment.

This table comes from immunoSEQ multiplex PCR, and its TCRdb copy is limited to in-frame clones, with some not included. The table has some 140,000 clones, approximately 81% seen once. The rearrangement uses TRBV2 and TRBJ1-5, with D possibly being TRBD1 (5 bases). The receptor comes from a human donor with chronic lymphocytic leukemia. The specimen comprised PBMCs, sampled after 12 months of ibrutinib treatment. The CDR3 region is CASSEGTHQPQHF. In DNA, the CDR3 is TGTGCCAGCAGTGAAGGGACACATCAGCCCCAGCATTTT.